The 15 T cell receptor beta chains in this list originate from one sample, sequenced in a study of blood T cell repertoires in COVID-19 (dated by TCRdb to 2018 to 2020). Receptor libraries were prepared by the immunoSEQ multiplex PCR assay. TCRdb limited this immuneACCESS table to in-frame rearrangements with V and J called. A share of clones is missing; checked studies link under half to unresolved V genes, and the rest is unexplained. The sample table lists about 260,000 clones, under 90% of them with a count of one. 4% to 5% of the sample rests with the top ten. The specimen was peripheral blood. The receptor source for this set is a man in his 60s with acute or convalescent COVID-19.

The chain recombines TRBV6-5 with TRBJ2-7; TRBD1 aligns across 9 bases. Germline CDR1 is MNHEY and CDR2 is SVGAGI. After removal of 0 bases from V and 2 bases from J, the junction contained 2 bases not matched to a gene. The CDR3 totals 15 residues. The CDR3 coding sequence is TGTGCCAGCAGTTACTCTTACAGGGGGCCCTACGAGCAGTACTTC. Encoded protein: CASSYSYRGPYEQYF.

The V and J genes are TRBV11-3 and TRBJ2-1; 7 positions agree with TRBD1. CDR3 length equals 15 residues. Germline values: CDR1 SGHNT, CDR2 YENEEA. V lost 2 bases to trimming and J lost 5 bases; unmatched junction nucleotides: 6. The CDR3 reads CASSLRTGDNNEQFF. CDR3 nucleotide sequence: TGTGCCAGCAGCTTACGAACAGGGGACAACAATGAGCAGTTCTTC.

The genes are TRBV5-1 and TRBJ2-1; no clear D gene. V lost 1 base, J lost 7 bases, and 12 bases lay in between. CDR1 and CDR2 (germline): SGHRS, YFSETQ. CDR3 length equals 14 residues. The CDR3 DNA follows: TGCGCCAGCAGCTTGCTCCGAACTGAGAATGAGCAGTTCTTC. Amino acids: CASSLLRTENEQFF.

This chain connects TRBV5-1 to TRBJ2-7; 9 bases match TRBD2. The V gene's germline CDR1 is SGHRS and CDR2 YFSETQ. V trimming: 3 bases; J trimming: 3 bases; junction bases outside the gene matches: 10. The CDR3 runs to 16 residues. In DNA form, the CDR3 reads TGCGCCAGCAGCTCGGGACTAGCTTCCACTAACTACGAGCAGTACTTC. It yields the protein CASSSGLASTNYEQYF.

The CDR3 sequence: CASSSGTINEQFF. The CDR3 DNA reads as TGTGCCAGCAGCTCGGGAACGATCAATGAGCAGTTCTTC. The chain employs TRBV7-3 and TRBJ2-1; D is possibly TRBD2 (5 bases). This CDR3 has 13 amino acids. V lost 4 bases and J lost 6, with 10 bases in between. Germline CDR1 and CDR2: SGHTA and FQGTGA.

The count of this clone is one. The chain is built from TRBV11-2 and TRBJ2-7, with D possibly TRBD1 on 6 matching bases. Germline CDR1 and CDR2: SGHAT and FQNNGV. The CDR3 spans 14 residues. Trimming pared 4 bases from V and 6 bases from J, leaving 16 bases between. Here the CDR3 reads CASSSDRLGGEQYF. CDR3 DNA: TGTGCCAGCAGCTCGGACCGCCTAGGGGGCGAGCAGTACTTC.

This chain links TRBV6-5 with TRBJ2-5; 10 bases agree with TRBD1. CDR3 length: 14 residues. The J segment lost 5 bases and the V segment lost 6 bases, leaving 6 bases of the junction unmatched. CDR1 is MNHEY, CDR2 SVGAGI, per germline. Here the CDR3 DNA reads TGTGCCAGCAGGCCAGACAGGGGGCAGGAGACCCAGTACTTC. Translating gives CASRPDRGQETQYF.

The genes are TRBV7-3 and TRBJ2-3; D not resolved. There are 13 residues in the CDR3. The germline V gene has CDR1 SGHTA and CDR2 FQGTGA. V lost 5 bases to trimming and J lost 3 bases, with 9 bases between them. In DNA, the CDR3 is TGTGCCAGCAGCCCCGGGTTAACAGATACGCAGTATTTT. Encoded protein: CASSPGLTDTQYF.

The V gene is TRBV10-1, the J gene TRBJ1-1, with 7 bases identical to TRBD1. The V gene's germline CDR1 is WNHNN and CDR2 SYGVQD (reference sequence). Losses at the gene ends were 1 base for V and 1 base for J; bases not matched to a gene: 6. The CDR3 length is 16 residues. CDR3 residues: CASSEYPTGANTEAFF. In DNA form, the CDR3 reads TGCGCCAGCAGTGAGTACCCAACAGGGGCGAACACTGAAGCTTTCTTT.

The J gene is TRBJ2-7, the V gene TRBV5-1; a weak D match, TRBD1 (6 bases). Germline CDR1 SGHRS, CDR2 YFSETQ. V shed 0 bases and J shed 7 bases, with 8 bases lying between them. The CDR3 is made up of 12 amino acids. The CDR3 DNA sequence: TGCGCCAGCAGCTTGGCAGGGACAGAGCAGTACTTC. It is translated as CASSLAGTEQYF.

The rearrangement joins TRBV7-2 to TRBJ2-7; 16 positions match TRBD2. Trimming took 1 base from V and 3 from J; bases not matched to a gene: 6. The CDR3 is 18 residues long. CDR1 and CDR2 (germline): SGHTA, FQGNSA. The CDR3 spells CASSLGTGLAGGIYEQYF. CDR3 nucleotides: TGTGCCAGCAGCTTAGGGACGGGACTAGCGGGAGGGATCTACGAGCAGTACTTC.

This clone was observed once. The chain combines TRBV27 with TRBJ2-3; 8 nucleotides line up with TRBD2. This CDR3 has 14 amino acids. With V trimmed by 5 bases and J by 6 bases, 7 bases remained unmatched. Germline assignment: CDR1 MNHEY and CDR2 SMNVEV (reference sequence). CDR3 bases: TGTGCCAGCAGTCCTAGCGGGTCCTTTGATACGCAGTATTTT. Amino acid sequence: CASSPSGSFDTQYF.

The V and J genes are TRBV7-9 and TRBJ1-2, with 7 positions matching TRBD1. Trimming at V came to 5 bases and at J to 5 bases, leaving 8 bases not matched to a gene. This CDR3 region has 14 residues. Per germline, CDR1 SEHNR and CDR2 FQNEAQ (reference sequence). CDR3 residues: CASSLFTTGYGYTF. The CDR3 coding sequence is TGTGCCAGCAGCCTATTTACGACAGGGTATGGCTACACCTTC.

The gene calls are TRBV24-1 and TRBJ1-4, with D unclear. V was pared by 10 bases and J by 7 bases, with 12 bases between. Germline CDR1 and CDR2: KGHDR and SFDVKD. The CDR3 is 12 amino acids. The CDR3 loop is CATATVSEKLFF. In nucleotides, the CDR3 is TGTGCCACAGCTACAGTGAGTGAAAAACTGTTTTTT.

This rearrangement joins TRBV7-2 to TRBJ2-1; D not certain. This CDR3 has 12 residues. Germline-derived CDR1 and CDR2 are SGHTA and FQGNSA. V gave up 0 bases and J gave up 7 bases, with 4 bases separating them. The CDR3 DNA follows: TGTGCCAGCAGCTTAGCTAGAAATGAGCAGTTCTTC. Protein sequence: CASSLARNEQFF.